This paragraph covers one T cell receptor (beta chain) sequence. As yet, its antigen is unknown. V gave up 5 bases and J gave up 8 bases; unmatched junction bases: 5. CDR1 MNHNS and CDR2 SASEGT come from the germline V gene. There are 14 residues in the CDR3. The data derive from a study of beta chain features in type 1 diabetes. Whole-study findings and limits: Across all four CD4+ subsets, people with type 1 diabetes showed modestly shorter TCRB CDR3s. Within the patient group, naive, central memory and Treg TCRB repertoires appeared more similar to each other than within healthy donors.

Of the isolated RNA, all was reverse transcribed, and so the sequenced material was expressed TCRB transcripts. Profiled with immunoSEQ multiplex PCR; TCRdb holds only in-frame clones, not every one. This repertoire shows 9,400 or so clones, around three quarters found once; its top ten account for 1.4%. Markers CD45RO/CCR7/CD25/CD127/CD95/CD27 served to sort CD4+ naive, central memory, regulatory and stem cell-like memory cells. Sequenced sample: Tregs from blood. This receptor was identified in a woman aged 18 to 35 in good health. The gene calls are TRBV6-1 and TRBJ2-4, with 11 bases lining up with TRBD1. For the CDR3, the DNA is TGTGCCAGCAGTCCCGGGACAGGGGGAGACATTCAGTACTTC. Its translation: CASSPGTGGDIQYF.